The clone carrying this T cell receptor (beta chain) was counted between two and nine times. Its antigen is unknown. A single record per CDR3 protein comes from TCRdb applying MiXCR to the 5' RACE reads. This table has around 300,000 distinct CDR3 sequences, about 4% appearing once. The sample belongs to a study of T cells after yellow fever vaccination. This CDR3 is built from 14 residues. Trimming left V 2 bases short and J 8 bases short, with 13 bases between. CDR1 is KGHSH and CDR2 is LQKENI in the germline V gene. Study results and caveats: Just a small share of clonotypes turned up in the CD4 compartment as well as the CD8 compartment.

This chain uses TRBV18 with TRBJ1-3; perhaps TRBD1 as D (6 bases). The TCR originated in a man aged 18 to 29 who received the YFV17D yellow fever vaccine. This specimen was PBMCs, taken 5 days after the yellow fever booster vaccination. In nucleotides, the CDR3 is TGTGCCAGCTCACCATCAGGGGCAGTGGACACCATATATTTT. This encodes CASSPSGAVDTIYF. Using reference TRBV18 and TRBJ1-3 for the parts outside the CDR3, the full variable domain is NAGVMQNPRHLVRRRGQEARLRCSPMKGHSHVYWYRQLPEEGLKFMVYLQKENIIDESGMPKERFSAEFPKEGPSILRIQQVVRGDSAAYFCASSPSGAVDTIYFGEGSWLTVV.